This TCR beta chain was observed in a study of beta chain features in type 1 diabetes. Expressed TCRB transcripts were sequenced because the isolated RNA had all been reverse transcribed beforehand. Generated by immunoSEQ multiplex PCR, the TCRdb table keeps only in-frame clones and is missing some. The sample contains about 180,000 clones, less than 15% of which appear only once. Germline assignment: CDR1 KGHSH and CDR2 LQKENI. V shed 5 bases, J shed 5 bases, and the junction held 8 bases outside the gene matches. This CDR3 has 15 amino acids. The TCR originated in a woman aged 18-29 years in good health. The specimen was central memory CD4+ T cells from blood. J is TRBJ1-5 and V is TRBV18; 8 bases match TRBD1. The CDR3, as DNA: TGTGCCAGCTCAGCAAGAATACAGGGGGATCAGCCCCAGCATTTT. Translated, it gives CASSARIQGDQPQHF.